These 5 T cell receptor beta chains originate from one sample sequenced in a study of shared clonotypes between healthy human individuals. TCRdb keeps only in-frame clones here, not all; method: immunoSEQ multiplex PCR. The sample yields 2 million to 2.5 million clones, approximately 95% seen once. The sequencing input was naive CD4+ T cells from PBMCs. Specified subset: CD45RA+ positively selected. All receptors derive from a young man in good health. Some clones in this sample may be carry-over from other donors' samples.

This rearrangement joins TRBV6-1 to TRBJ2-7; tentative D call: TRBD1 (5 bases). The CDR3 sequence is 14 residues long. CDR1 MNHNS and CDR2 SASEGT come from the germline V gene. Trimming removed 6 bases from V and 1 base from J, with 13 bases in between. The CDR3 DNA is TGTGCCAGCAGCCTAGGTAGGGGATCCTACGAGCAGTACTTC. It specifies CASSLGRGSYEQYF.

This chain joins TRBV6-1 and TRBJ1-2, with D uncertain. The V gene lost 0 bases and the J gene lost 7 bases, with 9 bases spanning the gap. The CDR3 has 13 residues. Germline loops: CDR1 MNHNS, CDR2 SASEGT. CDR3 sequence (DNA): TGTGCCAGCAGTGAAGCAGGGTATGGTGGCTACACCTTC. Protein: CASSEAGYGGYTF.

V usage is TRBV20-1 and J usage is TRBJ1-2; D call uncertain. The CDR3 totals 11 residues. Germline CDR1 DFQATT, CDR2 SNEGSKA (reference sequence). CDR3 amino acids: CSPTTAYGYTF. The CDR3 DNA is TGCAGCCCCACCACAGCGTATGGCTACACCTTC.

V gene TRBV5-5 combines with J gene TRBJ1-1, with TRBD1 matching 7 bases. The germline CDR1 and CDR2 sequences are SGHKS and YYEKEE (reference sequence). Trimming at V came to 0 bases and at J to 12 bases, leaving 8 bases not matched to a gene. The CDR3 runs to 13 residues. This CDR3 reads CASSLGTGVNPFF. In DNA, the CDR3 is TGTGCCAGCAGCTTGGGAACAGGGGTGAATCCTTTCTTT.

The chain couples TRBV30 to TRBJ2-3; D possibly uses TRBD1 or TRBD2 (5 bases each). Looked up from germline, CDR1 is GTSNPN and CDR2 is SVGIG (reference sequence). This CDR3 spans 13 amino acids. V lost 5 bases to trimming and J lost 1 base, with 10 bases between them. CDR3 sequence reads: CAWGDGRTDTQYF. The CDR3 coding sequence is TGTGCCTGGGGGGACGGACGCACAGATACGCAGTATTTT.